The rows below give T cell receptor beta chains drawn from one sample of a study of blood T cell repertoires in COVID-19. Produced via immunoSEQ multiplex PCR; TCRdb's table is partial and in-frame only. The sample holds around 11,000 clones; over 70% are singletons and the top ten take approximately 11%. Material: peripheral blood. The receptors were gathered from a human donor in a cohort sampled during active COVID-19. Both conserved end residues are part of each CDR3. A D gene is named only where the DNA matches it firmly. Expanded clones are given a class, and other clones once, few, many or no size at all.

TRBV9	few	TRBJ1-2	.	TGTGCCAGCAGCGTAGAAACAGGAACTCCCCATGGCTACACCTTC	CASSVETGTPHGYTF
TRBV28	.	TRBJ2-2	.	TGTGCCAGCAGCCTCGGGTGGAGCGCCGGGGAGCTGTTTTTT	CASSLGWSAGELFF
TRBV19	.	TRBJ1-1	.	TGTGCCAGTAGTATTGAGGTCTTTAGCACTGAAGCTTTCTTT	CASSIEVFSTEAFF
TRBV5-1	.	TRBJ2-5	.	TGCGCCAGCAGCACCGGGACTGTGGAACAAGAGACCCAGTACTTC	CASSTGTVEQETQYF
TRBV5-4	.	TRBJ2-7	.	TGTGCCAGCAGCCCTAGGGGGGGCGACTACGAGCAGTACTTC	CASSPRGGDYEQYF
TRBV9	.	TRBJ2-1	TRBD2	TGTGCCAGCAGCGTAGCGGGAGCGGGGGGGTACAATGAGCAGTTCTTC	CASSVAGAGGYNEQFF
TRBV5-1	.	TRBJ2-7	.	TGCGCCAGCAGCCGAGACCGGTGGGAGGAGCAGTACTTC	CASSRDRWEEQYF
TRBV7-8	.	TRBJ2-2	TRBD1	TGTGCCAGCAGCCTCTACAGGGGGCCCAACACCGGGGAGCTGTTTTTT	CASSLYRGPNTGELFF
TRBV19	.	TRBJ2-1	TRBD2	TGTGCCAGTAGCACACTGGGACTAGCGGGGCAGAGCTCCTACAATGAGCAGTTCTTC	CASSTLGLAGQSSYNEQFF
TRBV28	.	TRBJ2-1	TRBD1	TGTGCCAGCAGTTCACAGGGGCCCTCGAAGTTCTTC	CASSSQGPSKFF
TRBV19	.	TRBJ1-5	.	TGTGCCAGTAGTGGGAGACGTTTTAGCAATCAGCCCCAGCATTTT	CASSGRRFSNQPQHF
TRBV7-3	.	TRBJ2-3	.	TGTGCCAGCAGTACCGGCGGCCACATCACAGATACGCAGTATTTT	CASSTGGHITDTQYF
TRBV5-1	.	TRBJ1-5	.	TGCGCCAGCAGCTTGGTAGGGGATCAGCCCCAGCATTTT	CASSLVGDQPQHF
TRBV19	.	TRBJ1-5	.	TGTGCCAGTAGTATAAAGACAGAGGATGGAAGCAATCAGCCCCAGCATTTT	CASSIKTEDGSNQPQHF
TRBV7-2	.	TRBJ1-1	TRBD1	TGTGCCAGCAGCCCCCGGACAGGCTCCCTCCAAGCTTTCTTT	CASSPRTGSLQAFF
TRBV5-5	.	TRBJ1-6	.	TGTGCCAGCAGCTCGGGGCCAGGGGATTCACCCCTCCACTTT	CASSSGPGDSPLHF
TRBV7-3	once	TRBJ2-1	TRBD2	TGTGCCAGCAGCCCCAACCCCAGACTAGCGGGGGGGTACTACAATGAGCAGTTCTTC	CASSPNPRLAGGYYNEQFF
TRBV5-1	.	TRBJ2-1	.	TGCGCCAGCAGCGAAGAGCTTTCCTACAATGAGCAGTTCTTC	CASSEELSYNEQFF
TRBV7-8	.	TRBJ1-5	.	TGTGCCAGCAGCTTAGCGGCAGGTCGCAATCAGCCCCAGCATTTT	CASSLAAGRNQPQHF
TRBV4-1	few	TRBJ2-1	.	TGCGCCAGCAGCCAAGATGCGGGGGCGAGCTCCTACAATGAGCAGTTCTTC	CASSQDAGASSYNEQFF
TRBV7-8	.	TRBJ1-3	TRBD1	TGTGCCAGCAGCGCCGACAGGGGGCCTGGAAACACCATATATTTT	CASSADRGPGNTIYF
TRBV5-5	.	TRBJ2-1	TRBD2	TGTGCCAGCAGCACCCTTAGCGGGGGGGACTACAATGAGCAGTTCTTC	CASSTLSGGDYNEQFF
TRBV20-1	.	TRBJ2-7	.	TGCAGTGCTAGTCCTAACACAGCCTACGAGCAGTACTTC	CSASPNTAYEQYF
TRBV11-2	once	TRBJ1-2	.	TGTGCCAGCACCCGCGTCGGGAATAATGCTAACTATGGCTACACCTTC	CASTRVGNNANYGYTF
TRBV3-1/TRBV3-2	.	TRBJ1-4	TRBD1	TGTGCCAGCAGCCAAGGATTGACAGGGAGACTGTTTTTT	CASSQGLTGRLFF
TRBV7-3	.	TRBJ2-2	TRBD2	TGTGCCAGCAGCCGGTTGAGCGGGGCGAACACCGGGGAGCTGTTTTTT	CASSRLSGANTGELFF
TRBV12-3/TRBV12-4	.	TRBJ1-5	.	TGTGCCAGCAGTTTACAGTATCAGCCCCAGCATTTT	CASSLQYQPQHF
TRBV28	.	TRBJ1-5	.	TGTGCCAGCAGTTCCCTAGGGGGGGAGCTTCAGCCCCAGCATTTT	CASSSLGGELQPQHF
TRBV7-9	.	TRBJ1-1	.	TGTGCCAGCAGCCAAATAACACTGAACACTGAAGCTTTCTTT	CASSQITLNTEAFF
TRBV9	.	TRBJ2-2	.	TGTGCCAGCACCCCCGGGGCAGGGGACACCGGGGAGCTGTTTTTT	CASTPGAGDTGELFF
TRBV13	.	TRBJ2-3	TRBD2	TGTGCCAGCAGCTTAAGTAGCGGGGGGGCGGTATCGCAGTATTTT	CASSLSSGGAVSQYF
TRBV30	.	TRBJ2-7	.	TGTGCCTGGAAACGGGGGGCTTGGTACGAGCAGTACTTC	CAWKRGAWYEQYF
TRBV5-1	.	TRBJ2-5	.	TGCGCCAGCAGCTTGGGGAGGGCCGGAGAGACCCAGTACTTC	CASSLGRAGETQYF
TRBV18	.	TRBJ1-1	.	TGTGCCAGCGTCACCACCGGAGGTGGTACTGAAGCTTTCTTT	CASVTTGGGTEAFF
TRBV21-1	once	TRBJ2-5	.	TGTGCCAGCAGAGGCCGGGGCGGGGAAGAGACCCAGTACTTC	CASRGRGGEETQYF
TRBV28	.	TRBJ2-2	TRBD2	TGTGCCAGCATGAGTTATTCTAGCGGGACTTTGAACACCGGGGAGCTGTTTTTT	CASMSYSSGTLNTGELFF
TRBV7-8	.	TRBJ2-5	.	TGTGCCAGCAGCTCCTACGAGGGGGGGCTAGAGACCCAGTACTTC	CASSSYEGGLETQYF
TRBV21-1	.	TRBJ2-6	.	TGTGCCAGCAGCAAGGACAGACGCTCTGGGGCCAACGTCCTGACTTTC	CASSKDRRSGANVLTF
TRBV4-2	once	TRBJ2-7	.	TGTGCCAGCAGCCAAGACGCGGCAATGAGCTCCTACGAGCAGTACTTC	CASSQDAAMSSYEQYF
TRBV9	.	TRBJ2-1	TRBD2	TGTGCCAGCAGCGTAGGAGCGGGGGGCCCTAGCTCCTACAATGAGCAGTTCTTC	CASSVGAGGPSSYNEQFF
TRBV19	.	TRBJ2-7	.	TGTGCCAGTAGTATTGGGCAGGGGGGATGGGACGAGCAGTACTTC	CASSIGQGGWDEQYF
TRBV18	.	TRBJ2-1	.	TGTGCCAGCTCACCTTTAGGGGGAGTATACAATGAGCAGTTCTTC	CASSPLGGVYNEQFF
TRBV5-1	.	TRBJ2-1	.	TGCGCCAGCAGCTCGGAGGGTGAGCAGTTCTTC	CASSSEGEQFF
TRBV6-5	.	TRBJ1-3	.	TGTGCCAGCAGTTTTAGGAGTTCTGGAAACACCATATATTTT	CASSFRSSGNTIYF
TRBV9	.	TRBJ2-1	TRBD1	TGTGCCAGCGCAAGGACAGGCTCCTACAATGAGCAGTTCTTC	CASARTGSYNEQFF
TRBV7-2	.	TRBJ2-3	.	TGTGCCAGCAGCTTAGAGAGGTCAGATACGCAGTATTTT	CASSLERSDTQYF
TRBV6-1	once	TRBJ2-7	TRBD2	TGTGCCAGCAGTGAAGAGGGAGGGCAGACCTACGAGCAGTACTTC	CASSEEGGQTYEQYF
TRBV7-8	.	TRBJ2-5	TRBD1	TGTGCCAGCAGCTCGCCAGGGGGCAGGGAGACCCAGTACTTC	CASSSPGGRETQYF
TRBV6-5	few	TRBJ2-1	TRBD2	TGTGCCAGCAGGAAGGGACTAGCGGGGAACAATGAGCAGTTCTTC	CASRKGLAGNNEQFF
TRBV13	.	TRBJ2-1	TRBD2	TGTGCCAGCAGCAAAATACAGCGGGGGGGCAGTTACAATGAGCAGTTCTTC	CASSKIQRGGSYNEQFF
TRBV6-6	once	TRBJ2-7	.	TGTGCCAGCAGTTACGGGCCGTTCGAGCAGTACTTC	CASSYGPFEQYF